This T cell receptor (beta chain) is drawn from a study of shared clonotypes between healthy human individuals. Measured with immunoSEQ multiplex PCR; TCRdb has only the in-frame clones, and not every one. The sample carries roughly 300,000 clones, 70% to 75% recorded once. The donors were all Caucasian adults (living in Nashville, Tennessee). CD45RA-negative memory and CD45RA+ naive subsets were split from the CD4+ cells. V was shortened by 3 bases and J by 6 bases, with 12 bases between the two germline ends. The CDR3 is made up of 13 amino acids. Germline-derived CDR1 and CDR2 are SNHLY and FYNNEI.

This chain joins TRBV2 and TRBJ2-7; D unclear. The receptor comes from a man aged 25-45 years in good health. Sequenced material: memory CD4+ T cells sorted from blood. The subset: CD45RA-negative fraction. The CDR3 nucleotides read TGTGCCAGCAGTGAGAATAGCTCGGGCGAGCAGTACTTC. Translating it yields CASSENSSGEQYF.